This T cell receptor beta chain was obtained from a study of beta chain features in type 1 diabetes. As for the study in general: Age and gender were similar between patients and healthy donors, as were cell yields. Analysis included 107,917,701 sorted cells drawn from all samples.

Each of the CD4+ naive, central memory, regulatory and stem cell-like memory populations was sorted via CD45RO/CCR7/CD25/CD127/CD95/CD27. Trimming pared 4 bases from V and 6 bases from J, leaving 22 bases between. Germline assignment: CDR1 SGHRS and CDR2 YFSETQ. There are 17 residues in the CDR3. Comments on this clone: Its specificity is unknown.

Overall study findings and caveats: People with Type 1 diabetes carried modestly yet significantly shorter TCRB CDR3s in all four CD4+ subsets. Possible PCR preference for shorter templates applied equally to patients and controls.

The whole isolated RNA underwent reverse transcription, so sequencing captured expressed TCRB transcripts. Profiled with immunoSEQ multiplex PCR; TCRdb holds only in-frame clones, not every one. The sample shows approximately 730,000 clones, around an eighth of them seen only once. The clonotype comes from a man aged 18 to 30 with type 1 diabetes. J is TRBJ2-2 and V is TRBV5-1; D possibly corresponds to TRBD2 (5 bases). Sequenced sample: naive CD4+ T cells from blood. The CDR3 region is CASSGGSDRLGSGELFF. The CDR3 nucleotides are TGCGCCAGCAGCGGCGGGTCGGATCGATTAGGATCCGGGGAGCTGTTTTTT.